This TCR beta chain was identified in a study of blood T cell repertoires in COVID-19. Overall study: The United States, Italy and Spain provided the acute and convalescent COVID-19 samples. PBMCs, B-cell-depleted T cells, or T cells provided the cDNA or gDNA that made up the material.

Original analysis: Scientists estimated how many nucleated cells there were by amplifying reference gene primers. Sequencing was performed with immunoSEQ multiplex PCR; in TCRdb, only in-frame clones are kept and a portion is missing. The DNA gave D and trimming, while V, J and clone size come from that table. The sample lists under 350,000 clones, around nine tenths occurring once. CDR3 size: 11 residues. Germline CDR1 reads DFQATT; CDR2 reads SNEGSKA (reference sequence). Trimming took 6 bases from V and 7 from J, leaving 12 bases between them. Source material: peripheral blood. The chain has TRBV20-1 and TRBJ1-1; a weak D match, TRBD1 (5 bases). This TCR came from a man in his forties with acute or convalescent COVID-19. CDR3 region: CSAAGLGEAFF. CDR3 sequence (DNA): TGCAGTGCAGCGGGGCTGGGTGAAGCTTTCTTT.